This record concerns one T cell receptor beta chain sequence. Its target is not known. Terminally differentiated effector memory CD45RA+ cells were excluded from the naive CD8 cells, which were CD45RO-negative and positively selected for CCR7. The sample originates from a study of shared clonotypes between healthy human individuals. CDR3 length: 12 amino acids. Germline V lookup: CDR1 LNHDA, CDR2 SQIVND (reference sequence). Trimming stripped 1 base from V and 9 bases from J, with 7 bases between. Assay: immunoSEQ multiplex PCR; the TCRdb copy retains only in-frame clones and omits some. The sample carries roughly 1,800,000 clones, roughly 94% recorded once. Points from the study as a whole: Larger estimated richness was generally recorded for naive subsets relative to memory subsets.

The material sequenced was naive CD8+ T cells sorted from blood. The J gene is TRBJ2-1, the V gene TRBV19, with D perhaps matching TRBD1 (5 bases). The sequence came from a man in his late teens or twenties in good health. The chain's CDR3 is CASSIGQLEQFF. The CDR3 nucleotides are TGTGCCAGTAGTATAGGACAGCTTGAGCAGTTCTTC.